These 27 T cell receptor beta chains came from one sample sequenced in a study of early T cells in non-severe SARS-CoV-2 infection. TCRdb redid the calling of the 5' RACE reads with MiXCR, one entry per CDR3 protein. This table holds some 45,000 distinct CDR3 sequences, roughly 6% found once. Sequencing used whole blood, obtained at baseline. These receptors originate from an adult who was a healthcare worker with PCR-confirmed SARS-CoV-2 infection or an uninfected control (not recorded which).

This clonotype was counted only a few times. The rearrangement links TRBV4-1 to TRBJ2-5; no definite D call. From germline, CDR1 is MGHRA and CDR2 YSYEKL. Trimming removed 0 bases at V and 0 bases at J, with 11 bases between. This CDR3 spans 16 amino acids. The CDR3 DNA is TGCGCCAGCAGCCAAGATTCTTCGGTCTACCAAGAGACCCAGTACTTC. Translation gives CASSQDSSVYQETQYF.

This clonotype appeared many times. V and J are TRBV12-3 or TRBV12-4 and TRBJ1-1; a weak D match, TRBD1 (6 bases). The CDR3 loop spans 13 amino acids. Trimming pared 6 bases from V and 4 bases from J, leaving 12 bases between. CDR3 protein: CASSPTGSTEAFF. The CDR3 coding sequence is TGTGCCAGCAGCCCTACAGGGTCCACTGAAGCTTTCTTT.

In this sample, this clonotype turned up many times. V and J are TRBV2 and TRBJ2-3; D remains unclear. Trimming left V 2 bases short and J 4 bases short, with 13 bases between. The CDR3 is 15 amino acids. CDR1 and CDR2 from the germline V gene are SNHLY and FYNNEI. The CDR3: CASSEWWAAADTQYF. The CDR3 DNA follows: TGTGCCAGCAGTGAATGGTGGGCGGCGGCAGATACGCAGTATTTT.

This clonotype was observed at least ten times. The chain couples TRBV5-5 to TRBJ2-2, with D uncertain. CDR3 size: 12 residues. Trimming shortened V by 3 bases and J by 6 bases, and 6 bases separated the two germline ends. CDR1 is SGHKS, CDR2 YYEKEE, per germline (reference sequence). The CDR3 is CASSSAAGELFF. Written as DNA, the CDR3 is TGTGCCAGCAGCTCGGCAGCCGGGGAGCTGTTTTTT.

The chain uses TRBV5-3 and TRBJ2-4; no reliable D call. TRBV5-3 has ORF status, its function being uncertain. The CDR3 covers 11 residues. CDR3 sequence reads: CAIGSKNIQYF. The CDR3 bases are TGTGCAATAGGCTCGAAAAACATTCAGTACTTC.

This clonotype showed up many times. The V gene is TRBV7-2, the J gene TRBJ2-7; 10 positions match TRBD2. V dropped 5 bases and J dropped 3; count of bases not matched to a gene: 7. Looked up from germline, CDR1 is SGHTA and CDR2 is FQGNSA. The CDR3 length is 15 residues. CDR3 region: CASSRSGGAGYEQYF. The CDR3 coding sequence is TGTGCCAGCAGCCGAAGCGGGGGGGCGGGCTACGAGCAGTACTTC. Full variable domain (outside the CDR3, taken from reference TRBV7-2 and TRBJ2-7): GAGVSQSPSNKVTEKGKDVELRCDPISGHTALYWYRQSLGQGLEFLIYFQGNSAPDKSGLPSDRFSAERTGGSVSTLTIQRTQQEDSAVYLCASSRSGGAGYEQYFGPGTRLTVT.

This clonotype was found many times. CDR3 DNA: TGTGCCAGCAGCTTAAACGGGGGGCCCAATGAGCAGTTCTTC. It specifies CASSLNGGPNEQFF. The chain employs TRBV11-1 and TRBJ2-1, with D possibly TRBD2 on 7 matching bases. The CDR3 runs 14 residues. Per germline, CDR1 SGHAT and CDR2 FQDESV (reference sequence). V lost 2 bases and J lost 6, with 11 bases in between.

This clonotype was counted between two and nine times. The chain couples TRBV4-3 to TRBJ1-6; 8 positions match TRBD1. The V gene's germline CDR1 is LGHNA and CDR2 YSLEER. The CDR3 is made up of 15 amino acids. The J segment lost 5 bases and the V segment lost 4 bases, leaving 4 bases of the junction unmatched. DNA of the CDR3: TGCGCCAGCAGCCTTCGGACAGGGAATAATTCACCCCTCCACTTT. This translates into CASSLRTGNNSPLHF.

Many counts were recorded for this clonotype. This chain joins TRBV29-1 and TRBJ1-2; TRBD1 is a possible D gene (6 bases). V was pared by 1 base and J by 4 bases, with 19 bases between. This CDR3 is 16 amino acids long. Germline V gene data show CDR1 as SQVTM and CDR2 as ANQGSEA. This CDR3 reads CSVEASTRQVPYGYTF. CDR3 in DNA: TGCAGCGTTGAAGCTAGTACCCGACAGGTTCCCTATGGCTACACCTTC.

The rearrangement uses TRBV30 and TRBJ2-1, with 14 positions matching TRBD2. The V and J ends lost 5 bases and 4 bases, in that order; junction bases with no gene match: 10. The length of the CDR3 is 17 residues. Germline V gene sequence: CDR1 GTSNPN, CDR2 SVGIG (reference sequence). CDR3 sequence (DNA): TGTGCCTGGGGAGGCTGGACTAGCGGGGGGTTATACAATGAGCAGTTCTTC. Translated: CAWGGWTSGGLYNEQFF.

On this clonotype: At one end, the junction sequence differs from germline, possibly due to a read error. The chain has TRBV14 and TRBJ2-1; D is uncertain. Germline V gene sequence: CDR1 SGHDN, CDR2 FVKESK. The CDR3 has 15 amino acids. The CDR3 DNA reads TGTGCCAGCAGCCATCAAGGTTTCTCCTGCAATGAGCAGTTCTTC. This translates into CASSHQGFSCNEQFF.

This clonotype was seen more than once but under ten times. This chain connects TRBV20-1 to TRBJ2-7, with D possibly being TRBD1 (6 bases). Trimming left V 0 bases short and J 1 base short, with 22 bases between. The CDR3 has 18 amino acids. Per germline, CDR1 DFQATT and CDR2 SNEGSKA (reference sequence). As DNA, the CDR3 is TGCAGTGCTAGAGATCCATTAACCAGGGACACCGCTTCCTACGAGCAGTACTTC. Its protein product is CSARDPLTRDTASYEQYF.

This chain uses TRBV29-1 with TRBJ1-6; TRBD1 matches 9 bases. Trimming cost V 4 bases and J 10 bases; bases outside gene matches: 5. This CDR3 spans 13 amino acids. Looked up from germline, CDR1 is SQVTM and CDR2 is ANQGSEA. CDR3 region: CSVGVTGGSPLHF. CDR3 sequence (DNA): TGCAGCGTTGGTGTGACAGGGGGATCACCCCTCCACTTT.

In its sample, this clonotype was seen a few times. This chain links TRBV29-1 with TRBJ1-3; tentative D call: TRBD1 (5 bases). This CDR3 is 14 amino acids long. The V end was cut by 3 bases, the J end by 0 bases, with 9 bases between. Looked up from germline, CDR1 is SQVTM and CDR2 is ANQGSEA. CDR3 sequence: CSVDRTLSGNTIYF. The DNA of the CDR3 is TGCAGCGTTGACCGGACACTCTCTGGAAACACCATATATTTT.

The chain links TRBV27 to TRBJ2-2, with D hard to call. CDR1 MNHEY and CDR2 SMNVEV come from the germline V gene (reference sequence). There are 15 residues in the CDR3. Trimming left V 4 bases short and J 0 bases short, with 9 bases between. The CDR3 nucleotides read TGTGCCAGCAGTTACAGAGCCTCGAACACCGGGGAGCTGTTTTTT. It translates to CASSYRASNTGELFF.

This clonotype was observed many times. The chain recombines TRBV6-2 or TRBV6-3 with TRBJ1-5; D uncertain. Germline lookup yields CDR1 MNHEY and CDR2 SVGEGT. The CDR3 runs 13 residues. Trimming took off 7 bases at V and 3 bases at J, with 10 bases between the two ends. DNA for the CDR3: TGTGCCAGCATGGAAAGGTTCAATCAGCCCCAGCATTTT. It specifies CASMERFNQPQHF.

This clonotype was observed a few times. The rearrangement joins TRBV7-9 to TRBJ2-5; no firm D call. Germline V lookup: CDR1 SEHNR, CDR2 FQNEAQ (reference sequence). This CDR3 is 16 amino acids long. Trimming removed 5 bases at V and 0 bases at J, with 16 bases between. The CDR3 protein is CASSPEVHENQETQYF. The CDR3 DNA reads as TGTGCCAGCAGCCCAGAGGTCCACGAAAACCAAGAGACCCAGTACTTC.

This clonotype occurred a few times. The genes are TRBV20-1 and TRBJ2-3; D gene uncertain. CDR3 length: 14 residues. The germline CDR1 and CDR2 sequences are DFQATT and SNEGSKA (reference sequence). V was shortened by 6 bases and J by 2 bases, with 15 bases between the two germline ends. The CDR3: CSALETRDTDTQYF. CDR3 DNA: TGCAGTGCCCTGGAGACTCGCGACACAGATACGCAGTATTTT.

This clonotype was seen repeatedly, ten times or more. The DNA of the CDR3 is TGCGCCAGCAGCTTGGCGTCTAGCGATGCCTACGAGCAGTACTTC. Protein: CASSLASSDAYEQYF. The chain combines TRBV5-1 with TRBJ2-7, with D possibly matching TRBD2 (6 bases). Germline values: CDR1 SGHRS, CDR2 YFSETQ. Between the trimmed V and J ends, which lost 0 bases and 2 bases, there was a span of 12 bases. The CDR3 length is 15 residues.

This chain joins TRBV6-5 and TRBJ2-3; 9 bases map to TRBD2. The CDR3 totals 16 residues. V gave up 3 bases and J gave up 0 bases; unmatched junction bases: 4. CDR1 is MNHEY and CDR2 is SVGAGI in the germline V gene. CDR3 residues: CASSYRLADSTDTQYF. In DNA form, the CDR3 reads TGTGCCAGCAGTTATAGACTAGCGGACAGCACAGATACGCAGTATTTT.

This clonotype was counted a few times. The J gene is TRBJ2-4, the V gene TRBV28; D might be TRBD1 or TRBD2, each matching 5 bases. Germline values: CDR1 MDHEN, CDR2 SYDVKM. V lost 5 bases and J lost 1, with 12 bases in between. The CDR3 runs to 15 residues. In DNA form, the CDR3 reads TGTGCCAGCAGTCCCCCCTGGGGGGCCAAAAACATTCAGTACTTC. It translates to CASSPPWGAKNIQYF. The full variable domain, rest sourced from reference TRBV28 and TRBJ2-4, is DVKVTQSSRYLVKRTGEKVFLECVQDMDHENMFWYRQDPGLGLRLIYFSYDVKMKEKGDIPEGYSVSREKKERFSLILESASTNQTSMYLCASSPPWGAKNIQYFGAGTRLSVL.

This clonotype was found many times. The chain couples TRBV6-1 to TRBJ1-5, with TRBD1 identical over 7 bases. The V gene's germline CDR1 is MNHNS and CDR2 SASEGT. V shed 10 bases and J 7 bases; nucleotides not matched to a gene: 10. The CDR3 loop spans 13 amino acids. The CDR3 DNA reads TGTGCCACCGAACAGGGGCCCGGACAGCCCCAGCATTTT. It yields the protein CATEQGPGQPQHF.

This clonotype was seen at least ten times. The CDR3 loop reads CASSRKLAGGPDTQYF. The DNA for the CDR3 is TGTGCCAGCAGCCGGAAACTAGCGGGGGGGCCGGATACGCAGTATTTT. The chain couples TRBV4-2 to TRBJ2-3; the match to TRBD2 covers 13 bases. The CDR3 length is 16 residues. Germline assignment: CDR1 LGHNA and CDR2 YNFKEQ. The V segment lost 4 bases and the J segment 6 bases; nucleotides outside the gene matches: 7.

This clonotype has at least ten counts. This sequence joins TRBV28 and TRBJ2-1; D unclear. Deletions cut 2 bases from V and 8 bases from J, with 13 bases between. The CDR3 is 14 residues long. CDR1 MDHEN and CDR2 SYDVKM come from the germline V gene. The CDR3 here is CASSLNQALDEQFF. CDR3 nucleotide sequence: TGTGCCAGCAGTTTAAACCAGGCCCTAGATGAGCAGTTCTTC.

This clonotype was detected ten times or more. V usage is TRBV5-1 and J usage is TRBJ2-6; TRBD1 matches at 8 bases. The CDR3 contains 16 residues. The V gene end was trimmed by 3 bases and the J gene end by 0 bases; junction bases not matched to a gene: 2. From germline, CDR1 is SGHRS and CDR2 YFSETQ. This chain's CDR3 is CASSSTGGSGANVLTF. The CDR3, as DNA: TGCGCCAGCAGCTCTACAGGGGGCTCTGGGGCCAACGTCCTGACTTTC.

The V call is TRBV11-2, the J call TRBJ2-2, with D possibly being TRBD2 (6 bases). The length of the CDR3 is 14 residues. With 6 bases removed from V and 2 bases from J, the gap between germline ends came to 10 bases. Germline V gene lookup returns CDR1 SGHAT and CDR2 FQNNGV. The CDR3 nucleotides read TGTGCCAGCAGGGGGACTTTTAACACCGGGGAGCTGTTTTTT. Its translation: CASRGTFNTGELFF.

In regard to this clonotype: With a much larger clone just one base away, this may be a read error. The rearrangement joins TRBV5-1 to TRBJ1-2; 7 bases line up with TRBD1. The V segment lost 8 bases and the J segment 1 base; nucleotides outside the gene matches: 11. CDR3 size: 15 residues. CDR1 is SGHRS and CDR2 is YFSETQ in the germline V gene. DNA for the CDR3: TGCGCCAGAAGCCCCTTCGGACAGGTTAACTATGGCTACACCTTC. The encoded protein is CARSPFGQVNYGYTF.